The clone carrying this TCR beta chain was counted a single time. Its matching antigen is unknown. CDR1 and CDR2 from the germline V gene are SGHTS and YDEGEE. The CDR3 contains 14 residues. Trimming removed 7 bases from V and 5 bases from J; junction bases left unmatched: 10. Conventional CD4+ T cells were sorted from blood as CD25-low CD127-high cells. Clones were read by immunoSEQ multiplex PCR, and TCRdb kept only the in-frame ones, dropping some. The data show some 31,000 clones, 90% to 95% seen once. The data derive from a study of regulatory and conventional T cells in RAG deficiency. General study results and limits: Control T-cell subsets had markedly higher Shannon entropy and lower Simpson indices than RAG-deficient patients.

This sample was shared with a second study, whose subject was regulatory T cells. As that report states: The PCR used 52 TRBV and 13 TRBJ primers.

V usage is TRBV5-8 and J usage is TRBJ1-2; 8 positions match TRBD1. This TCR derives from a human donor in good health. Source material: CD25- CD4+ T cells sorted from blood. The CDR3 reads CASYPGDRGYGYTF. The CDR3 region has the DNA TGTGCCAGCTACCCGGGAGACAGGGGATATGGCTACACCTTC.